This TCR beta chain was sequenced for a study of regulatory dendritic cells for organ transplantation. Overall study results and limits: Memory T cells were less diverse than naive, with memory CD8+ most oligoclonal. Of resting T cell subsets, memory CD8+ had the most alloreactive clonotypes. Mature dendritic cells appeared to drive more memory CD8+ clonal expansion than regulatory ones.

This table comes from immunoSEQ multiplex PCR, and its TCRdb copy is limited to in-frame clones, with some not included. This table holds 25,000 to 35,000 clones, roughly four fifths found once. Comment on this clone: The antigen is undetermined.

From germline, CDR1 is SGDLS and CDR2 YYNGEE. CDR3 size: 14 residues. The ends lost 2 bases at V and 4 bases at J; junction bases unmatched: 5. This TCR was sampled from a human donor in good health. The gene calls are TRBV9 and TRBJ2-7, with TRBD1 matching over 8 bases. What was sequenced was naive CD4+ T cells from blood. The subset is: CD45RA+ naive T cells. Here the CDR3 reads CASSVGQGAYEQYF. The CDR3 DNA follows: TGTGCCAGCAGCGTGGGGCAGGGGGCTTACGAGCAGTACTTC.